These T cell receptor beta chains were read from a single sample in a study of CD4+ T cells in melanoma. Profiled with immunoSEQ multiplex PCR; TCRdb holds only in-frame clones, not every one. The table includes around 50,000 clones, approximately 92% detected once. Source material: peripheral blood. The receptors here all came from a human donor with melanoma. CDR3s include the opening cysteine and the closing phenylalanine or tryptophan. A D gene is named only where the DNA matches it firmly. For some rows the clone size is stated as once, few or many, or as a class when expanded; others skip it.

abundance	d_gene	v_gene	j_gene	CDR3nt	CDR3aa
-	-	TRBV2	TRBJ2-3	TGTGCCAGCAGTGATGGTGGCAGGGGATTGGGGGATACGCAGTATTTT	CASSDGGRGLGDTQYF
-	-	TRBV2	TRBJ2-3	TGTGCCAGCAGTGAATTGGCTGGCGATACGCAGTATTTT	CASSELAGDTQYF
-	-	TRBV6-1	TRBJ2-7	TGTGCCAGCAGTGAAGAGGTCAGTGTCTACGAGCAGTACTTC	CASSEEVSVYEQYF
once	-	TRBV21-1	TRBJ2-1	TGTGCCAGCTTCCTCTCCGGGACAGGGGCGTACAATGAGCAGTTCTTC	CASFLSGTGAYNEQFF
-	-	TRBV19	TRBJ2-7	TGTGCCAGTAGTATCCAGGCAGGGGCGAGCGAGCAGTACTTC	CASSIQAGASEQYF
-	TRBD1	TRBV5-1	TRBJ2-1	TGCGCCAGCAGCTATCCGGGACAGGGGGGCGAGAGCTCCTACAATGAGCAGTTCTTC	CASSYPGQGGESSYNEQFF
-	-	TRBV4-3	TRBJ2-7	TGCGCCAGCAGCCAAGGGGCCGGCCTCTCCTACGAGCAGTACTTC	CASSQGAGLSYEQYF
-	TRBD2	TRBV7-2	TRBJ2-7	TGTGCCAGCAGCCCTCAGGGACTAGCGGGCTACGAGCAGTACTTC	CASSPQGLAGYEQYF
-	TRBD2	TRBV6-4	TRBJ2-3	TGTGCCAGCAGTAGACTAGCGGGGGGCACAGATACGCAGTATTTT	CASSRLAGGTDTQYF
-	-	TRBV27	TRBJ1-1	TGTGCCAGCAGTTTTCTCCGGTCAGGGCCGAACACTGAAGCTTTCTTT	CASSFLRSGPNTEAFF
-	TRBD1	TRBV9	TRBJ1-2	TGTGCCAGCAGCGTGGGGACAGCCGACCTTTCAGGCTATGACTACACCTTC	CASSVGTADLSGYDYTF
-	TRBD1	TRBV19	TRBJ1-2	TGTGCCAGTAGTCCCCTACGGACAGGGAGCGGATATGGCTACACCTTC	CASSPLRTGSGYGYTF
few	-	TRBV2	TRBJ1-5	TGTGCCAGCAGTGAAGTGGGGGTGGCGAGCAATCAGCCCCAGCATTTT	CASSEVGVASNQPQHF
few	TRBD2	TRBV7-9	TRBJ2-3	TGTGCCAGCAGCCGGACTAGTTCGGCAGATACGCAGTATTTT	CASSRTSSADTQYF
-	TRBD2	TRBV28	TRBJ2-7	TGTGCCAGCATCCCCGGTCTAGCGGGGAAATACGAGCAGTACTTC	CASIPGLAGKYEQYF
once	TRBD2	TRBV4-2	TRBJ2-1	TGTGCCAGCAGCCAAGCTCTAGCGGGGGGACCGGGGTTCTTC	CASSQALAGGPGFF
-	-	TRBV7-9	TRBJ1-2	TGTGCCAGCAGCTTAGCCGCCCGTTCTAACTATGGCTACACCTTC	CASSLAARSNYGYTF
-	-	TRBV11-2	TRBJ1-2	TGTGCCAGCAGCTTAAACAGGGCGGAGGGCTACACCTTC	CASSLNRAEGYTF
-	-	TRBV30	TRBJ2-7	TGTGCCTGGATCAGGGGCTACGAGCAGTACTTC	CAWIRGYEQYF
few	-	TRBV6-1	TRBJ2-3	TGTGCCAGCAGTGAGGAGGAGGTGCGTAGCGGAGGAGATACGCAGTATTTT	CASSEEEVRSGGDTQYF
-	-	TRBV27	TRBJ1-1	TGTGCCAGCAGTTACAGGGTGGAGTCTGAAGCTTTCTTT	CASSYRVESEAFF
once	-	TRBV7-3	TRBJ1-2	TGTGCCAGCAGTTTAGGTCAGGGGCCCCCCGCCTTC	CASSLGQGPPAF
-	-	TRBV4-2	TRBJ2-3	TGTGCCAGCAGCCAATCCCCACTTGCGGGGAGCACAGATACGCAGTATTTT	CASSQSPLAGSTDTQYF
once	TRBD2	TRBV7-2	TRBJ2-7	TGTGCCAGCAGCTTAGTACTAGCGGGGGGGGTCGAGCAGTACTTC	CASSLVLAGGVEQYF
-	TRBD1	TRBV27	TRBJ1-2	TGTGCCAGCAGGACGACAGGGGGGGATGGCTACACCTTC	CASRTTGGDGYTF
-	-	TRBV7-9	TRBJ2-7	TGTGCCAGCAGCTTAAATCCCAGGGTGGGCTCCGAGCAGTACTTC	CASSLNPRVGSEQYF
-	-	TRBV7-9	TRBJ2-7	TGTGCCAGCAGCGTCAGATACGAGCAGTACTTC	CASSVRYEQYF
-	TRBD1	TRBV15	TRBJ2-1	TGTGCCACCAGCAGAGCGACAGGGGATGAGCAGTTCTTC	CATSRATGDEQFF
-	-	TRBV7-2	TRBJ2-5	TGTGCCAGTTCTTCGGTGGGGGAGACCCAGTACTTC	CASSSVGETQYF
-	-	TRBV6-5	TRBJ2-3	TGTGCCAGCAGTTTCCAGAGACGGGGAGATACGCAGTATTTT	CASSFQRRGDTQYF
-	-	TRBV2	TRBJ1-1	TGTGCCAGCAGTGGGAGACAGAGAAACACTGAAGCTTTCTTT	CASSGRQRNTEAFF
-	TRBD1	TRBV9	TRBJ1-2	TGTGCCAGCTCCTCAGTGACTCACAGGGGGCCCCCTAACTATGGCTACACCTTC	CASSSVTHRGPPNYGYTF
-	-	TRBV19	TRBJ1-2	TGTGCCAGTACCCCCGGACAAGCTAACTATGGCTACACCTTC	CASTPGQANYGYTF
-	TRBD2	TRBV5-4	TRBJ2-5	TGTGCCAGCAGCCGAGGGCGGGGGGCGGGAGAAGAGACCCAGTACTTC	CASSRGRGAGEETQYF
once	-	TRBV5-6	TRBJ1-1	TGTGCCAGCAGCTTGTCAGGGGTGAACACTGAAGCTTTCTTT	CASSLSGVNTEAFF
-	-	TRBV18	TRBJ1-1	TGTGCCAGCTCACCACCCCACCCGAACACTGAAGCTTTCTTT	CASSPPHPNTEAFF
-	TRBD2	TRBV5-1	TRBJ2-1	TGCGCCAGCAGCATGACTAGCGGGGGGGCCGGTGAGCAGTTCTTC	CASSMTSGGAGEQFF
-	-	TRBV20-1	TRBJ1-2	TGCAGTGCTAGACAGTTCTATGGCTACACCTTC	CSARQFYGYTF
-	TRBD2	TRBV9	TRBJ2-3	TGTGCCAGCAGCTTCCGCGGGGGGGAAAGCACAGATACGCAGTATTTT	CASSFRGGESTDTQYF
-	TRBD1	TRBV6-4	TRBJ2-1	TGTGCCAGCAGTGAAAGACAGGGGCAACAGGGCAATGAGCAGTTCTTC	CASSERQGQQGNEQFF
-	-	TRBV4-2	TRBJ2-5	TGTGCCAGCAGCCAAGTTTGGGGAGGAAGTGAAGAGACCCAGTACTTC	CASSQVWGGSEETQYF
-	TRBD1	TRBV15	TRBJ1-2	TGTGCCACCAGCAGATCCCGGGACAGACTCAATGGCTACACCTTC	CATSRSRDRLNGYTF